This TCR beta chain was sequenced for a study of shared clonotypes between healthy human individuals. Across the whole study: Donor composition was a couple of women and a few men, aged 18 to 49. Study-wide points: Few donors limited the genetic and exposure-history diversity represented. A generally larger estimated richness was seen in naive subsets than in memory subsets.

About this clone itself: As yet, its antigen is unknown.

Generated by immunoSEQ multiplex PCR, the TCRdb table keeps only in-frame clones and is missing some. The table records more than 1.2 million clones, roughly 98.5% of them present only once. This CDR3 region has 16 residues. Germline V gene sequence: CDR1 SGHNT, CDR2 YYREEE (reference sequence). The V gene lost 4 bases and the J gene lost 1 base, with 17 bases spanning the gap. The sequenced sample consisted of naive CD4+ T cells sorted from blood. Subset of the sample: CD45RA+ positively selected. The clonotype comes from a young man in good health. The chain links TRBV5-4 to TRBJ2-5; D remains unclear. The chain's CDR3 is CASSGVGSLVQETQYF. The CDR3 DNA reads as TGTGCCAGCAGCGGGGTTGGTAGTTTGGTCCAAGAGACCCAGTACTTC.